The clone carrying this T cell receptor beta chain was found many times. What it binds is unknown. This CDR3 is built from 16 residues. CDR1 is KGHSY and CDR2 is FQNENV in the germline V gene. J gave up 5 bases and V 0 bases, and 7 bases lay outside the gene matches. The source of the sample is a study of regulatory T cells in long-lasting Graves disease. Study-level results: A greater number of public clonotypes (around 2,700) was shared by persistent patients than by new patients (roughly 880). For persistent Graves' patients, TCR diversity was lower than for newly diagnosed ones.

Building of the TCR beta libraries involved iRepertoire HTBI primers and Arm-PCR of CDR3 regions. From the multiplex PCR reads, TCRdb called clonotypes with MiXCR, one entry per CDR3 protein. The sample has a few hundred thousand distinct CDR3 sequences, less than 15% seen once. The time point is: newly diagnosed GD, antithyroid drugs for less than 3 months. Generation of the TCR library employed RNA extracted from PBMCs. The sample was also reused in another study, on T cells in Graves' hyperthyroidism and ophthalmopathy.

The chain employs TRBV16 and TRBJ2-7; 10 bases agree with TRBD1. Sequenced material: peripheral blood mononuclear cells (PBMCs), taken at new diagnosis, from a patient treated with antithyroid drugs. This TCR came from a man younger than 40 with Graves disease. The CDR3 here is CASSQSGTGVRHEQYF. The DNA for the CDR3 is TGTGCCAGCAGCCAATCTGGGACAGGGGTCCGCCACGAGCAGTACTTC.